These 3 T cell receptor beta chains were sequenced from one sample in a study of regulatory T cells in long-lasting Graves disease. Indicated time point: newly diagnosed GD, antithyroid drugs for less than 3 months. Extracted RNA from PBMCs served as the source of the TCR library. For TCR beta, libraries came from iRepertoire HTBI primers and Arm-PCR of CDR3 regions. TCRdb fed the multiplex PCR reads into MiXCR, producing one record per CDR3 protein. The table includes fewer than 550,000 distinct CDR3 sequences, approximately 16% detected once. Separately, the same data were catalogued under a study of T cells in Graves' hyperthyroidism and ophthalmopathy.

The source material was peripheral blood mononuclear cells (PBMCs), sampled at new diagnosis, from a patient treated with antithyroid drugs. These receptors were taken from a woman younger than 35 with Graves disease.

In its sample, this clonotype was seen many times. The chain couples TRBV7-6 to TRBJ2-3; TRBD2 matches at 8 bases. Germline V lookup: CDR1 SGHVS, CDR2 FNYEAQ. V was pared by 5 bases and J by 0 bases, with 1 base of the junction left unmatched. The CDR3 is made up of 14 amino acids. CDR3 residues: CASSASGSTDTQYF. The DNA for the CDR3 is TGTGCCAGCAGCGCTAGCGGGAGCACAGATACGCAGTATTTT. The full variable domain, in which reference TRBV7-6 and TRBJ2-3 provide the parts outside the CDR3, is GAGVSQSPRYKVTKRGQDVALRCDPISGHVSLYWYRQALGQGPEFLTYFNYEAQQDKSGLPNDRFSAERPEGSISTLTIQRTEQRDSAMYRCASSASGSTDTQYFGPGTRLTVL.

The chain combines TRBV7-3 with TRBJ2-1; 8 bases are a match to TRBD2. The CDR3 loop spans 15 amino acids. Germline CDR1 is SGHTA and CDR2 is FQGTGA. Losses at the gene ends were 2 bases for V and 7 bases for J; bases not matched to a gene: 7. The CDR3 loop reads CASSLLREVGNEQFF. Written as DNA, the CDR3 is TGTGCCAGCAGCTTATTGCGGGAGGTTGGGAATGAGCAGTTCTTC.

This clonotype was seen many times. The chain is built from TRBV28 and TRBJ2-1, with TRBD2 identical over 11 bases. This CDR3 contains 16 residues. V trimming: 6 bases; J trimming: 4 bases; junction bases outside the gene matches: 8. In germline, CDR1 is MDHEN, CDR2 SYDVKM. CDR3 nucleotide sequence: TGTGCCAGCAGCCCTCGACTAGCGGGACTATACAATGAGCAGTTCTTC. Residues: CASSPRLAGLYNEQFF.